Many counts were recorded for the clone carrying this TCR beta chain. The data were taken from a study of blood T cells in healthy people across ages. PCR was performed a second time for roughly 7 to 11 cycles using a sample-barcoded 5' primer and a J-beta primer mix. TCRdb reprocessed the 5' RACE reads with MiXCR, giving one entry per CDR3 protein. In the table there are about 1,800,000 distinct CDR3 sequences, under 30% of which are singletons. Trimming shortened V by 0 bases and J by 4 bases, and 13 bases separated the two germline ends. The CDR3 consists of 16 residues. Healthy Caucasian individuals from Russia aged 6 to 90 served as donors.

V is TRBV12-3 or TRBV12-4 and J is TRBJ2-1; TRBD1 might be the D (5 bases). The receptor's source is a woman in her thirties in good health. Sequencing used blood. In DNA form, the CDR3 reads TGTGCCAGCAGTTTAGCTAAGGGGCAGGGTTACAATGAGCAGTTCTTC. Amino acids: CASSLAKGQGYNEQFF.